Below are 32 T cell receptor beta chains sequenced from a single sample in a study of blood T cell repertoires in COVID-19. The data were produced by immunoSEQ multiplex PCR, yet TCRdb's version contains in-frame clones alone and is incomplete. The sample lists 130,000 to 150,000 clones, approximately 81% occurring once. The source material was PBMCs or T cells enriched from blood (not recorded which). These receptors were collected from a middle-aged man with acute COVID-19.

The V call is TRBV3-1 (or the pseudogene TRBV3-2), the J call TRBJ2-2; D is perhaps TRBD2 (6 bases). Trimming shortened V by 1 base and J by 3 bases, and 12 bases separated the two germline ends. CDR3 size: 16 residues. Per the germline V gene, CDR1 is LGHDT and CDR2 is YNNKEL (reference sequence). CDR3 sequence: CASSQGLGEDTGELFF. CDR3 coding DNA: TGTGCCAGCAGCCAAGGCCTCGGGGAGGACACCGGGGAGCTGTTTTTT.

The rearrangement joins TRBV11-3 to TRBJ2-1; maybe TRBD2 (5 bases). The ends were cut back, 2 bases at V and 7 bases at J, with 9 bases in the middle. Germline CDR1 SGHNT, CDR2 YENEEA. The CDR3 is 13 amino acids. CDR3 nucleotide sequence: TGTGCCAGCAGCTTAAACAGAGGGAATGAGCAGTTCTTC. It translates to CASSLNRGNEQFF.

The chain combines TRBV19 with TRBJ2-2; a weak D match, TRBD1 (6 bases). The germline V gene encodes CDR1 LNHDA and CDR2 SQIVND (reference sequence). CDR3 size: 17 residues. Trimming removed 7 bases from V and 0 bases from J, with 18 bases in between. CDR3 sequence: CASMGTGRGANTGELFF. The DNA of the CDR3 is TGTGCCAGTATGGGTACGGGCAGGGGAGCGAACACCGGGGAGCTGTTTTTT.

The rearrangement uses TRBV7-9 and TRBJ2-1; tentative D call: TRBD1 (7 bases). Germline CDR1 and CDR2: SEHNR and FQNEAQ (reference sequence). This CDR3 is 19 amino acids long. V shed 5 bases and J shed 0 bases, with 23 bases lying between them. CDR3 DNA sequence: TGTGCCAGCAGCCTGAAGACAGGGAAGCGGGTTAGCTCCTACAATGAGCAGTTCTTC. Translating it yields CASSLKTGKRVSSYNEQFF.

CDR3 region: CAIRTEYNEQFF. DNA for the CDR3: TGTGCCATCCGGACTGAGTACAATGAGCAGTTCTTC. V usage is TRBV10-3 and J usage is TRBJ2-1, with D perhaps matching TRBD2 (5 bases). This CDR3 contains 12 residues. Between the trimmed V and J ends, which lost 8 bases and 4 bases, there was a span of 9 bases. The germline V gene has CDR1 ENHRY and CDR2 SYGVKD.

This chain uses TRBV7-6 with TRBJ2-7; possibly TRBD2 for D (5 bases). Germline V gives CDR1 SGHVS, CDR2 FNYEAQ. The ends were cut back, 2 bases at V and 1 base at J, with 24 bases in the middle. The length of the CDR3 is 19 residues. CDR3 region: CASSLSPPGLEILSYEQYF. CDR3 DNA sequence: TGTGCCAGCAGCTTAAGCCCCCCGGGATTGGAAATTTTATCCTACGAGCAGTACTTC.

This clone was counted a single time. The gene calls are TRBV19 and TRBJ1-1; no clear D. Germline loops: CDR1 LNHDA, CDR2 SQIVND (reference sequence). The V end lost 6 bases, the J end lost 3 bases, and 11 bases lay between the germline ends. The CDR3 runs to 13 residues. In DNA, the CDR3 is TGTGCCAGTAGCCAGACACGCGACACTGAAGCTTTCTTT. Its translation: CASSQTRDTEAFF. Using reference TRBV19 and TRBJ1-1 for the parts outside the CDR3, the full variable domain is DGGITQSPKYLFRKEGQNVTLSCEQNLNHDAMYWYRQDPGQGLRLIYYSQIVNDFQKGDIAEGYSVSREKKESFPLTVTSAQKNPTAFYLCASSQTRDTEAFFGQGTRLTVV.

The rearrangement uses TRBV15 and TRBJ2-7, with D perhaps TRBD1 (6 bases). Trimming took off 3 bases at V and 1 base at J, with 7 bases between the two ends. Per the germline V gene, CDR1 is LNHNV and CDR2 is YYDKDF (reference sequence). There are 13 residues in the CDR3. CDR3 sequence: CATSRDRSYEQYF. CDR3 DNA: TGTGCCACCAGCAGGGACAGATCCTACGAGCAGTACTTC.

This chain joins TRBV11-2 and TRBJ1-2; no definite D call. This CDR3 spans 12 amino acids. The V end was cut by 6 bases, the J end by 2 bases, with 7 bases between. Germline CDR1 is SGHAT and CDR2 is FQNNGV. CDR3 nucleotides: TGTGCCAGCAGTCCGAGGAACTATGGCTACACCTTC. It encodes CASSPRNYGYTF.

The CDR3 loop is CASSGASLDEQFF. The CDR3 nucleotides are TGTGCCAGCAGCGGGGCTAGCCTGGATGAGCAGTTCTTC. The chain joins TRBV9 to TRBJ2-1, with a weak D call TRBD2 (5 bases). V shed 3 bases and J shed 8 bases, with 12 bases lying between them. CDR1 SGDLS and CDR2 YYNGEE come from the germline V gene. There are 13 residues in the CDR3. Looking up the rest from reference TRBV9 and TRBJ2-1 gives the full variable domain: DSGVTQTPKHLITATGQRVTLRCSPRSGDLSVYWYQQSLDQGLQFLIQYYNGEERAKGNILERFSAQQFPDLHSELNLSSLELGDSALYFCASSGASLDEQFFGPGTRLTVL.

The CDR3 nucleotides read TGTGCCTGGAGTGTAAGCGAGAACACCATATATTTT. The encoded protein is CAWSVSENTIYF. The chain employs TRBV30 and TRBJ1-3; D is undetermined. Deletions cut 0 bases from V and 7 bases from J, with 7 bases between. The V gene's germline CDR1 is GTSNPN and CDR2 SVGIG (reference sequence). The CDR3 contains 12 residues.

This sequence joins TRBV6-5 and TRBJ2-7, with a weak D call TRBD1 (6 bases). Trimming removed 4 bases from V and 0 bases from J, with 10 bases in between. CDR1 is MNHEY and CDR2 is SVGAGI in the germline V gene. The CDR3 has 14 amino acids. This CDR3 reads CASSWDISSYEQYF. In DNA form, the CDR3 reads TGTGCCAGCAGTTGGGACATTTCCTCCTACGAGCAGTACTTC.

This chain uses TRBV9 with TRBJ2-3; tentatively, D is TRBD2 (5 bases). Trimming took off 1 base at V and 5 bases at J, with 11 bases between the two ends. CDR3 size: 14 residues. The germline V gene encodes CDR1 SGDLS and CDR2 YYNGEE. CDR3 in DNA: TGTGCCAGCAGCGTACGAGGGAGCGAAGATACGCAGTATTTT. Its translation is CASSVRGSEDTQYF.

V is TRBV4-3 and J is TRBJ2-6; 7 bases fit TRBD2. With V trimmed by 0 bases and J by 3 bases, 11 bases remained unmatched. The V gene's germline CDR1 is LGHNA and CDR2 YSLEER. CDR3 length equals 19 residues. The CDR3 region is CASSQDPGASGDGANVLTF. In DNA form, the CDR3 reads TGCGCCAGCAGCCAAGATCCTGGGGCTAGCGGAGATGGGGCCAACGTCCTGACTTTC.

This clone was counted only a few times. The chain links TRBV5-1 to TRBJ1-6; D remains unclear. Looked up from germline, CDR1 is SGHRS and CDR2 is YFSETQ. The CDR3 totals 13 residues. The V gene lost 0 bases and the J gene lost 9 bases, with 7 bases spanning the gap. The CDR3 DNA is TGCGCCAGCAGCTTGGGTCCCGGTTCACCCCTCCACTTT. Its translation: CASSLGPGSPLHF.

The chain combines TRBV30 with TRBJ2-7; 7 nucleotides align to TRBD1. The V segment lost 1 base and the J segment 2 bases; nucleotides outside the gene matches: 2. Germline lookup yields CDR1 GTSNPN and CDR2 SVGIG (reference sequence). The CDR3 covers 13 residues. The CDR3 loop reads CAWSGQGAYEQYF. CDR3 bases: TGTGCCTGGAGTGGCCAGGGGGCCTACGAGCAGTACTTC.

V usage is TRBV6-5 and J usage is TRBJ2-4; 9 bases align to TRBD1. This CDR3 comprises 16 residues. Trimming cost V 1 base and J 9 bases; bases outside gene matches: 10. Per the germline V gene, CDR1 is MNHEY and CDR2 is SVGAGI. The CDR3 region is CASSYYRRDREAIQYF. Here the CDR3 DNA reads TGTGCCAGCAGTTACTATAGACGGGACAGGGAAGCCATTCAGTACTTC.

The chain employs TRBV4-1 and TRBJ1-2; 9 positions agree with TRBD1. Germline-derived CDR1 and CDR2 are MGHRA and YSYEKL. Trimming at V came to 3 bases and at J to 1 base, leaving 6 bases not matched to a gene. The CDR3 is 16 residues long. CDR3 DNA: TGCGCCAGCAGCCAGGGACAGGGCCCCAGTAACTATGGCTACACCTTC. As protein: CASSQGQGPSNYGYTF.

This clone was counted a single time. The chain carries TRBV7-9 and TRBJ2-7; a possible D gene is TRBD2 (5 bases). The V end lost 3 bases, the J end lost 7 bases, and 13 bases lay between the germline ends. Germline loops: CDR1 SEHNR, CDR2 FQNEAQ (reference sequence). This CDR3 spans 13 amino acids. CDR3 coding DNA: TGTGCCAGCAGCTTTATTGGAGGAAGGGAGCAGTACTTC. Protein product: CASSFIGGREQYF.

The chain is built from TRBV2 and TRBJ2-5; no reliable D call. The CDR3 sequence is 12 residues long. CDR1 and CDR2 from the germline V gene are SNHLY and FYNNEI. V gave up 4 bases and J gave up 4 bases, with 7 bases separating them. Here the CDR3 reads CASSVERETQYF. The CDR3 DNA is TGTGCCAGCAGTGTAGAGCGAGAGACCCAGTACTTC.

The chain uses TRBV18 and TRBJ2-5, with 11 positions matching TRBD2. J gave up 5 bases and V 1 base, and 6 bases lay outside the gene matches. The CDR3 extends over 16 amino acids. Per the germline V gene, CDR1 is KGHSH and CDR2 is LQKENI. The CDR3 region has the DNA TGTGCCAGCTCACCACTACTAGCGGGAGCGGAGGAGACCCAGTACTTC. As protein: CASSPLLAGAEETQYF.

The V gene is TRBV6-5, the J gene TRBJ2-5; 9 nucleotides agree with TRBD1. Per germline, CDR1 MNHEY and CDR2 SVGAGI. After removal of 7 bases from V and 4 bases from J, the junction contained 7 bases not matched to a gene. The CDR3 loop spans 14 amino acids. DNA for the CDR3: TGTGCCAGCAAGGGACAGGGTTGGTCAGAGACCCAGTACTTC. It is translated as CASKGQGWSETQYF.

V and J are TRBV11-2 and TRBJ2-2; the match to TRBD2 covers 12 bases. The V gene end was trimmed by 6 bases and the J gene end by 7 bases; junction bases not matched to a gene: 6. This CDR3 region has 15 residues. Per germline, CDR1 SGHAT and CDR2 FQNNGV. The CDR3 protein is CASSARLAGVGELFF. The CDR3 DNA follows: TGTGCCAGCAGTGCTAGACTAGCGGGAGTCGGGGAGCTGTTTTTT.

This clone was detected ten times or more. The V call is TRBV6-5, the J call TRBJ2-7, with D possibly matching TRBD2 (6 bases). This CDR3 has 15 residues. V dropped 7 bases and J dropped 1 base, with 17 bases sitting between them. Germline V gene sequence: CDR1 MNHEY, CDR2 SVGAGI. The CDR3 DNA reads TGTGCCAGCATATCGGGTGAGGCGGGGTCCTACGAGCAGTACTTC. Translating it yields CASISGEAGSYEQYF.

V usage is TRBV7-2 and J usage is TRBJ2-3, with D possibly being TRBD1 (6 bases). V was cut by 5 bases and J by 7 bases, with 16 bases left in between. The CDR3 has 14 residues. From germline, CDR1 is SGHTA and CDR2 FQGNSA. This CDR3 reads CASSPGTIRNTQYF. CDR3 nucleotide sequence: TGTGCCAGCAGCCCTGGGACAATAAGAAATACGCAGTATTTT.

The chain carries TRBV10-2 and TRBJ2-2; 11 bases match TRBD2. The junction had 4 bases not matched to a gene; V was cut back by 6 bases and J by 1 base. Germline V gene sequence: CDR1 WSHSY, CDR2 SAAADI. This CDR3 contains 16 residues. The CDR3 DNA reads TGCGCCAGCAGGGGGACTAGCGGAGAGAACACCGGGGAGCTGTTTTTT. Translation gives CASRGTSGENTGELFF.

The genes are TRBV4-3 and TRBJ1-3, with TRBD1 identical over 7 bases. Trimming at V came to 4 bases and at J to 0 bases, leaving 3 bases not matched to a gene. The CDR3 is 15 amino acids. Looked up from germline, CDR1 is LGHNA and CDR2 is YSLEER. The CDR3 here is CASSPGTDSGNTIYF. Written as DNA, the CDR3 is TGCGCCAGCAGCCCCGGGACAGACTCTGGAAACACCATATATTTT.

The V and J genes are TRBV5-4 and TRBJ1-2; D gene uncertain. V was trimmed by 0 bases and J by 4 bases, leaving 10 bases between them. CDR3 length: 14 residues. Per germline, CDR1 SGHNT and CDR2 YYREEE (reference sequence). CDR3 sequence (DNA): TGTGCCAGCAGCTTGGTCGGAGGCGGCTATGGCTACACCTTC. This codes for CASSLVGGGYGYTF.

The chain uses TRBV3-1 (or the pseudogene TRBV3-2) and TRBJ2-2, with 12 bases matching TRBD2. The CDR3 is 17 residues long. CDR1 and CDR2 (germline): LGHDT, YNNKEL (reference sequence). V gave up 2 bases and J gave up 1 base; unmatched junction bases: 2. The CDR3 loop reads CASSQRTSGVNTGELFF. The CDR3 DNA follows: TGTGCCAGCAGCCAAAGGACTAGCGGGGTGAACACCGGGGAGCTGTTTTTT.

The chain carries TRBV3-1 (or the pseudogene TRBV3-2) and TRBJ2-5; D gene ambiguous. This CDR3 contains 16 residues. CDR1 is LGHDT and CDR2 is YNNKEL in the germline V gene (reference sequence). V lost 0 bases to trimming and J lost 9 bases, with 20 bases between them. The CDR3, as DNA: TGTGCCAGCAGCCAAGAACTCTGGCAACAGAGTGGTTCCCAGTACTTC. This translates into CASSQELWQQSGSQYF.

The rearrangement joins TRBV7-2 to TRBJ2-7; 9 bases line up with TRBD1. V shed 5 bases and J 1 base; nucleotides not matched to a gene: 6. Germline lookup yields CDR1 SGHTA and CDR2 FQGNSA. The length of the CDR3 is 15 residues. This CDR3 is CASSHSGTGSYEQYF. As DNA, the CDR3 is TGTGCCAGCAGCCATTCCGGGACAGGGTCCTACGAGCAGTACTTC.

The V call is TRBV18, the J call TRBJ1-3; 8 bases are a match to TRBD1. The CDR3 extends over 15 amino acids. The V gene's germline CDR1 is KGHSH and CDR2 LQKENI. Trimming removed 4 bases from V and 4 bases from J; junction bases left unmatched: 6. The CDR3 loop reads CASSLQGAQGNTIYF. CDR3 sequence (DNA): TGTGCCAGCTCACTTCAGGGGGCACAAGGAAACACCATATATTTT.